This T cell receptor (beta chain) was recorded in a study of OX40 agonist ivuxolimab in advanced cancers. TCRdb's copy holds only in-frame clones and misses some; the assay was immunoSEQ multiplex PCR. Of some 150,000 clones listed, about 93% are singletons. The TCR was taken from an adult with an advanced solid tumor such as melanoma, head and neck, liver or kidney cancer. This specimen was CD4+ or CD8+ T cells sorted from blood, taken in a trial of the OX40 agonist ivuxolimab.

CDR3 nucleotides: TGTGCCAGCAGTTCTCAATCAGGACCCGATACGCAGTATTTT. It encodes CASSSQSGPDTQYF. The chain uses TRBV28 and TRBJ2-3; D is undetermined. The CDR3 contains 14 residues. Trimming pared 4 bases from V and 6 bases from J, leaving 14 bases between. The germline V gene encodes CDR1 MDHEN and CDR2 SYDVKM.